This TCR beta chain was recovered during a study of OX40 agonist ivuxolimab in advanced cancers. Study results and caveats: The authors did not determine the antigen specificity of the expanded peripheral T cells. Partial responders receiving 0.1-3.0 mg/kg showed among the lowest clonal expansion.

Produced via immunoSEQ multiplex PCR; TCRdb's table is partial and in-frame only. The sample includes 70,000 to 95,000 clones, about 85% of them seen just once. This clone was seen a few times. The antigen is unknown. V lost 7 bases to trimming and J lost 0 bases, with 7 bases between them. The CDR3 runs 13 residues. Per the germline V gene, CDR1 is SNHLY and CDR2 is FYNNEI. Source: CD4+ or CD8+ T cells sorted from blood, taken in a trial of the OX40 agonist ivuxolimab. This sequence originates from an adult with an advanced solid tumor such as melanoma, head and neck, liver or kidney cancer. V gene TRBV2 combines with J gene TRBJ1-5; D not resolved. The CDR3 DNA follows: TGTGCCAGCATGGGGTATAGCAATCAGCCCCAGCATTTT. Residues: CASMGYSNQPQHF.